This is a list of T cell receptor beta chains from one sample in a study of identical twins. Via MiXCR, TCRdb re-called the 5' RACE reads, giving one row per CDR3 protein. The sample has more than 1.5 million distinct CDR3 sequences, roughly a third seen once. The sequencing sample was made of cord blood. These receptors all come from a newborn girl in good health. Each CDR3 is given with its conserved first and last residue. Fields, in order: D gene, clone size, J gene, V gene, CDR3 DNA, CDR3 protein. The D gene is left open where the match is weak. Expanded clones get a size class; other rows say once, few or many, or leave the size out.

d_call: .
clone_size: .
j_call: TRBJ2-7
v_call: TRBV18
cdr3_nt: TGTGCCAGCTCACTTACGGGGTTCGTTTACGAGCAGTACTTC
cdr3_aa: CASSLTGFVYEQYF

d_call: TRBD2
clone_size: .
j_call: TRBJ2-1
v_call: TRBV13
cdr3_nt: TGTGCCAGCAGCTTAGTCTTGCTAGCGGGGCCCTACAATGAGCAGTTCTTC
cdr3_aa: CASSLVLLAGPYNEQFF

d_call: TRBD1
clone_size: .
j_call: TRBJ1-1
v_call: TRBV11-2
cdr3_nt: TGTGCCAGCAGCTTAGGACAGGGGGACGCTTTCTTT
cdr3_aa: CASSLGQGDAFF

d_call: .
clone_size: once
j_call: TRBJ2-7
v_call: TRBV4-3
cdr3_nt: TGCGCCAGCAGCCCAGTATTACTAGGGGCCTACGAGCAGTACTTC
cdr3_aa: CASSPVLLGAYEQYF

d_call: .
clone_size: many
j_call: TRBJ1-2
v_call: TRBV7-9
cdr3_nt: TGTGCCAGCAGCTTAGGTCTACCCTATGGCTACACCTTC
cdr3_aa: CASSLGLPYGYTF

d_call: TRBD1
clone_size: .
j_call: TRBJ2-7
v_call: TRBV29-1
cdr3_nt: TGCAGCGTTGCCGACAGGGGCTCCTACGAGCAGTCCTTC
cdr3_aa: CSVADRGSYEQSF

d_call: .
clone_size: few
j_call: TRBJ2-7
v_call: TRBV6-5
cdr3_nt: TGTGCCAGCAGTTCTCCGACTAGTTCCGAGCAGTACTTC
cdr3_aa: CASSSPTSSEQYF

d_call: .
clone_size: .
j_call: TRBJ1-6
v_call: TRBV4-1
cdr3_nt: TGCGCCAGCAGCCAAGCTTTTCCCATTAGTAGGTCACCCCTCCACTTT
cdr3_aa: CASSQAFPISRSPLHF

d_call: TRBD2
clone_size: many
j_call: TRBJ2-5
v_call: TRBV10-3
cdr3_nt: TGTGCCATCAGTGATCTAACTAGCGGGAGCCAAGAGACCCAGTACTTC
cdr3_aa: CAISDLTSGSQETQYF

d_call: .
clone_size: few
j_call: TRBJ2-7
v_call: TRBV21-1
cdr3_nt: TGTGCCAGTAGTATAAGGGGTGTTCCCTACGAGCAGTACTTC
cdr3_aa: CASSIRGVPYEQYF

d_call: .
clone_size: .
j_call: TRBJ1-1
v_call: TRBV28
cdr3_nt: TGTGCCAGCAGTTTATGGCAGGGGAGAGGAACTTTCTTT
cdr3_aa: CASSLWQGRGTFF

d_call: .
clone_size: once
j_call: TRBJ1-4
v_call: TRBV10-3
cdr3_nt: TGTGCCATCAGTGAATGGGGGGCAACTAATGAAAAACTGTTTTTT
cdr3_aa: CAISEWGATNEKLFF

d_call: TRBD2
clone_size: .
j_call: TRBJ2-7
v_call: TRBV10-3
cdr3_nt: TGTGCCATCAGAGGGACTAGCGGGGGGTTCTACAATGAGCAGTACTTC
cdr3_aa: CAIRGTSGGFYNEQYF

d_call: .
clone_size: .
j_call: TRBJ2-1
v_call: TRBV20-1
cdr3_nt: TGCAGTGCTAGAGACGCACCCCTGGTCCCAGCAGACTACAATGAGCAGTTCTTC
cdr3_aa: CSARDAPLVPADYNEQFF

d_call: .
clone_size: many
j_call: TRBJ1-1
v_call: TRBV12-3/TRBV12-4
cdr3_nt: TGTGCCAGCACCGGGACCCTGAACACTGAAGCTTTCTTT
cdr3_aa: CASTGTLNTEAFF

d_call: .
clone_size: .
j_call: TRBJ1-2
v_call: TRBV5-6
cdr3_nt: TGTGCCAGCAGCTCCCAAAACTACTATGGCTACACCTTC
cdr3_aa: CASSSQNYYGYTF

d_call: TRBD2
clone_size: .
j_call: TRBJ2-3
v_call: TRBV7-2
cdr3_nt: TGTGCCAGCAGCTTAGATGTTAGCGGGAGTACAGATACGCAGTATTTT
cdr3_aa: CASSLDVSGSTDTQYF

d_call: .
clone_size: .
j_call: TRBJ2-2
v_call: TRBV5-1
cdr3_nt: TGCGCCAGCAGCTTGGGGGACACTCTATTAGGCGGGGAGCTGTTTTTT
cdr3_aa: CASSLGDTLLGGELFF

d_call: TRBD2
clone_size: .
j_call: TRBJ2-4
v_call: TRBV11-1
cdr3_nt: TGTGCCAGCAGCTTATCGGGACTAGCGGGAAATTATCTAGCCAAAAACATTCAGAACTTC
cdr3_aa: CASSLSGLAGNYLAKNIQNF

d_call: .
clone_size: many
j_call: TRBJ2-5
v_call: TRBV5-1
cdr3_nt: TGCGCCAGCAGCTTGAGGCCAAATCTCCAAGAGACCCAGTACTTC
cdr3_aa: CASSLRPNLQETQYF

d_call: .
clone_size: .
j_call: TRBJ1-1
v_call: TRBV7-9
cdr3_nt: TGTGCCAGCAGCCCTTCTCAGGCGGGTGAAGCTTTCTTT
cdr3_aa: CASSPSQAGEAFF

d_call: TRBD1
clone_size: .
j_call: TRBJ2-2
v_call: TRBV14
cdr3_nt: TGTGCCAGCAGCCAGTGGCAGGGGGATTGGGGCACCGGGGAGCTGTTTTTT
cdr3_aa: CASSQWQGDWGTGELFF